These 24 T cell receptor beta chains were sequenced from one sample in a study of blood T cell repertoires in COVID-19. Using immunoSEQ multiplex PCR, the repertoire was profiled, and TCRdb retains in-frame clones only, with some absent. The data show 88,000 or so clones, approximately 86% seen once. Material: peripheral blood. Source of these receptors: a man aged 55 to 69 with acute or convalescent COVID-19.

The CDR3 DNA sequence: TGTGCCACCAGCAGAGGCGGGAAACAAGCTAACTATGGCTACACCTTC. Encoded protein: CATSRGGKQANYGYTF. The chain carries TRBV15 and TRBJ1-2; D is unresolved. The V gene's germline CDR1 is LNHNV and CDR2 YYDKDF (reference sequence). Trimming left V 1 base short and J 0 bases short, with 12 bases between. The CDR3 covers 16 residues.

This clone has only one observation. The chain joins TRBV5-1 to TRBJ1-4; tentative D call: TRBD1 (5 bases). V lost 2 bases to trimming and J lost 8 bases, with 10 bases between them. This CDR3 is built from 13 residues. Germline V gives CDR1 SGHRS, CDR2 YFSETQ. This chain's CDR3 is CASSLQEGEKLFF. The DNA for the CDR3 is TGCGCCAGCAGCTTACAGGAGGGGGAAAAACTGTTTTTT. Filled out from reference TRBV5-1 and TRBJ1-4, the complete variable domain reads KAGVTQTPRYLIKTRGQQVTLSCSPISGHRSVSWYQQTPGQGLQFLFEYFSETQRNKGNFPGRFSGRQFSNSRSEMNVSTLELGDSALYLCASSLQEGEKLFFGSGTQLSVL.

The genes are TRBV4-1 and TRBJ1-1; tentatively, D is TRBD1 (5 bases). V lost 1 base and J lost 1, with 19 bases in between. This CDR3 has 18 amino acids. Germline V gives CDR1 MGHRA, CDR2 YSYEKL. In DNA, the CDR3 is TGCGCCAGCAGCCAAGTACGGTCAGGGTCCCGACCGAACACTGAAGCTTTCTTT. Its protein is CASSQVRSGSRPNTEAFF.

This clone appeared once. This chain links TRBV6-5 with TRBJ1-2; the D gene is possibly TRBD1 (6 bases). CDR1 and CDR2 (germline): MNHEY, SVGAGI. The ends were cut back, 6 bases at V and 0 bases at J, with 11 bases in the middle. The CDR3 consists of 14 residues. The CDR3 coding sequence is TGTGCCAGCAGGAGGACAGAAGCTAACTATGGCTACACCTTC. Its protein is CASRRTEANYGYTF.

J is TRBJ1-2 and V is TRBV11-2; maybe TRBD1 (6 bases). Per germline, CDR1 SGHAT and CDR2 FQNNGV. Trimming stripped 2 bases from V and 3 bases from J, with 13 bases between. This CDR3 comprises 15 residues. The CDR3 sequence: CASSLTTGLDYGYTF. For the CDR3, the DNA is TGTGCCAGCAGCTTAACTACAGGGCTGGACTATGGCTACACCTTC.

V and J are TRBV7-9 and TRBJ2-3, with D possibly being TRBD2 (7 bases). Germline CDR1 reads SEHNR; CDR2 reads FQNEAQ (reference sequence). V dropped 5 bases and J dropped 5 bases, with 14 bases sitting between them. The CDR3 covers 14 residues. CDR3 nucleotide sequence: TGTGCCAGCAGCGGTCCGGGGGGCCAAGATACGCAGTATTTT. Translating gives CASSGPGGQDTQYF.

The chain has TRBV19 and TRBJ2-5; D gene ambiguous. The CDR3 has 14 residues. Per the germline V gene, CDR1 is LNHDA and CDR2 is SQIVND (reference sequence). V lost 6 bases to trimming and J lost 4 bases, with 15 bases between them. CDR3 nucleotides: TGTGCCAGTAGCAGCCAACTACGTATAGAGACCCAGTACTTC. Translation: CASSSQLRIETQYF.

The chain couples TRBV7-9 to TRBJ1-1; the D gene is possibly TRBD1 (5 bases). V lost 8 bases and J 7 bases, leaving 14 bases between the germline ends. Germline V lookup: CDR1 SEHNR, CDR2 FQNEAQ (reference sequence). This CDR3 is built from 12 residues. DNA of the CDR3: TGTGCCAGCGGGGCCCAAAGAGGTGAAGCTTTCTTT. Protein: CASGAQRGEAFF. The variable domain in full, completed from reference TRBV7-9 and TRBJ1-1, reads DTGVSQNPRHKITKRGQNVTFRCDPISEHNRLYWYRQTLGQGPEFLTYFQNEAQLEKSRLLSDRFSAERPKGSFSTLEIQRTEQGDSAMYLCASGAQRGEAFFGQGTRLTVV.

The chain links TRBV7-8 to TRBJ1-4; D ambiguous. The CDR3 is 14 residues long. Trimming shortened V by 0 bases and J by 5 bases, and 7 bases separated the two germline ends. CDR1 and CDR2 (germline): SGHVS, FQNEAQ. CDR3 amino acids: CASSLAGLNEKLFF. For the CDR3, the DNA is TGTGCCAGCAGCTTAGCCGGACTCAATGAAAAACTGTTTTTT.

The chain is built from TRBV6-6 and TRBJ1-1, with 8 bases fitting TRBD1. CDR1 and CDR2 from the germline V gene are MNHNY and SVGAGI (reference sequence). The trim removed 11 bases at V and 5 bases at J, leaving 10 bases unmatched. The CDR3 covers 13 residues. CDR3 coding DNA: TGTGCCGTCACAGGGGGAAGAACAACTGAAGCTTTCTTT. It codes for CAVTGGRTTEAFF.

This sequence joins TRBV7-2 and TRBJ2-7; TRBD2 might be the D (5 bases). The V gene's germline CDR1 is SGHTA and CDR2 FQGNSA. Between the trimmed V and J ends, which lost 3 bases and 3 bases, there was a span of 15 bases. This CDR3 has 15 residues. The CDR3 DNA reads as TGTGCCAGCAGCTTCGAGGGAGCGCTGCACTACGAGCAGTACTTC. Amino acid sequence: CASSFEGALHYEQYF.

This chain links TRBV30 with TRBJ1-1; TRBD1 matches 9 bases. Trimming removed 1 base from V and 3 bases from J; junction bases left unmatched: 3. The CDR3 consists of 14 residues. CDR1 and CDR2 (germline): GTSNPN, SVGIG (reference sequence). The CDR3 region has the DNA TGTGCCTGGAGTGCACAGGGGGCTCACACTGAAGCTTTCTTT. Translated, it gives CAWSAQGAHTEAFF. Full variable domain (remainder filled in from reference TRBV30 and TRBJ1-1): SQTIHQWPATLVQPVGSPLSLECTVEGTSNPNLYWYRQAAGRGLQLLFYSVGIGQISSEVPQNLSASRPQDRQFILSSKKLLLSDSGFYLCAWSAQGAHTEAFFGQGTRLTVV.

V usage is TRBV7-2 and J usage is TRBJ1-1; 7 bases are shared with TRBD1. Looked up from germline, CDR1 is SGHTA and CDR2 is FQGNSA. The CDR3 runs to 14 residues. The V and J ends lost 3 bases and 4 bases, in that order; junction bases with no gene match: 5. The CDR3 loop is CASSLGGQPTEAFF. DNA for the CDR3: TGTGCCAGCAGCTTGGGGGGACAGCCCACTGAAGCTTTCTTT.

The chain links TRBV11-2 to TRBJ1-2; D ambiguous. Germline assignment: CDR1 SGHAT and CDR2 FQNNGV. The ends were cut back, 3 bases at V and 8 bases at J, with 13 bases in the middle. This CDR3 region has 13 residues. The DNA of the CDR3 is TGTGCCAGCAGCTTCGGGTCAACGGGAGGCTACACCTTC. Amino acids: CASSFGSTGGYTF.

The CDR3, as DNA: TGTGCCAGCAGCCAAGATGGCAGGGGGCTCTATGGCTACACCTTC. Its protein product is CASSQDGRGLYGYTF. The chain uses TRBV3-1 (or the pseudogene TRBV3-2) and TRBJ1-2; 8 nucleotides agree with TRBD1. This CDR3 has 15 residues. The V segment lost 0 bases and the J segment 4 bases; nucleotides outside the gene matches: 4. Germline V gene data show CDR1 as LGHDT and CDR2 as YNNKEL (reference sequence).

This clone was counted a single time. The chain couples TRBV2 to TRBJ1-2; the match to TRBD1 covers 7 bases. Per the germline V gene, CDR1 is SNHLY and CDR2 is FYNNEI. The CDR3 is made up of 13 amino acids. The junction had 3 bases not matched to a gene; V was cut back by 6 bases and J by 2 bases. The CDR3 protein is CASRKTGNYGYTF. The CDR3, as DNA: TGTGCCAGCAGGAAGACAGGGAACTATGGCTACACCTTC.

In DNA form, the CDR3 reads TGCGCCAGCAGCCCAGCCCCTACAGGGGGTAGTGAAAAACTGTTTTTT. Its protein product is CASSPAPTGGSEKLFF. The rearrangement joins TRBV5-1 to TRBJ1-4, with TRBD1 matching over 8 bases. Germline values: CDR1 SGHRS, CDR2 YFSETQ. The CDR3 is made up of 16 amino acids. J was trimmed by 7 bases and V by 4 bases; bases with no gene match: 12.

V is TRBV19 and J is TRBJ1-2; D gene uncertain. This CDR3 has 13 amino acids. The V end lost 7 bases, the J end lost 2 bases, and 11 bases lay between the germline ends. Germline V CDR1 and CDR2: LNHDA, SQIVND (reference sequence). The CDR3 reads CASTRTGNYGYTF. CDR3 nucleotide sequence: TGTGCCAGTACCAGAACGGGGAACTATGGCTACACCTTC. The entire variable domain, with the rest obtained from reference TRBV19 and TRBJ1-2, is as follows: DGGITQSPKYLFRKEGQNVTLSCEQNLNHDAMYWYRQDPGQGLRLIYYSQIVNDFQKGDIAEGYSVSREKKESFPLTVTSAQKNPTAFYLCASTRTGNYGYTFGSGTRLTVV.

J is TRBJ2-7 and V is TRBV7-9; 7 bases fit TRBD2. The CDR3 runs 14 residues. With V trimmed by 5 bases and J by 2 bases, 6 bases remained unmatched. From germline, CDR1 is SEHNR and CDR2 FQNEAQ (reference sequence). CDR3 amino acids: CASSMASGPYEQYF. CDR3 DNA sequence: TGTGCCAGCAGCATGGCTAGCGGACCCTACGAGCAGTACTTC.

This chain joins TRBV30 and TRBJ2-5; TRBD2 might be the D (5 bases). V lost 4 bases and J lost 2, with 17 bases in between. The CDR3 contains 15 residues. Germline CDR1 is GTSNPN and CDR2 is SVGIG (reference sequence). The CDR3 reads CAWTPRGTKQETQYF. The CDR3, as DNA: TGTGCCTGGACCCCCCGGGGAACAAAGCAAGAGACCCAGTACTTC.

The chain combines TRBV10-1 with TRBJ1-1, with 8 bases lining up with TRBD1. Per germline, CDR1 WNHNN and CDR2 SYGVQD (reference sequence). The trim removed 4 bases at V and 3 bases at J, leaving 4 bases unmatched. This CDR3 region has 14 residues. CDR3 sequence (DNA): TGCGCCAGCAGTGGTGGCAGGGGGCACACTGAAGCTTTCTTT. It is translated as CASSGGRGHTEAFF.

The chain links TRBV7-6 to TRBJ1-2; D is uncertain. The CDR3 spans 13 residues. The germline CDR1 and CDR2 sequences are SGHVS and FNYEAQ. Trimming took off 4 bases at V and 7 bases at J, with 13 bases between the two ends. The DNA of the CDR3 is TGTGCCAGCAGCTCGTGGTACGGCGGTGGCTACACCTTC. It specifies CASSSWYGGGYTF.

V and J are TRBV6-6 and TRBJ2-7; 11 positions agree with TRBD2. This CDR3 contains 11 residues. Per germline, CDR1 MNHNY and CDR2 SVGAGI (reference sequence). V shed 6 bases, J shed 12 bases, and the junction held 4 bases outside the gene matches. The chain's CDR3 is CASSPGTSGYF. The CDR3 bases are TGTGCCAGCAGCCCCGGGACTAGCGGGTACTTC.

The chain employs TRBV2 and TRBJ2-3; possibly TRBD1 for D (5 bases). Per germline, CDR1 SNHLY and CDR2 FYNNEI. CDR3 length: 13 residues. Trimming pared 6 bases from V and 4 bases from J, leaving 11 bases between. In DNA, the CDR3 is TGTGCCAGCAGCTTCAGGGAAGCAGATACGCAGTATTTT. It specifies CASSFREADTQYF.